Listed below are T cell receptor beta chains from one sample, sequenced in a study of blood T cell repertoires in COVID-19. Sequenced by immunoSEQ multiplex PCR; TCRdb stores in-frame clones only, minus some. The sample has about 220,000 clones, roughly 80% seen once; the top ten hold around 20%. The material sequenced was peripheral blood. These receptors all come from a young man with active or convalescent COVID-19. CDR3s include the opening cysteine and the closing phenylalanine or tryptophan. D genes are given only for firm matches. Size is stated for part of the rows, as once, few or many counts, or as a class when the clone is expanded.

>TRBD2|.|TRBJ2-7|TRBV6-1
CASSALGLAGAFYEQYF
TGTGCCAGCAGTGCATTGGGACTAGCGGGGGCCTTTTACGAGCAGTACTTC
>.|.|TRBJ1-1|TRBV7-2
CASSSTGGHTEAFF
TGTGCCAGCAGCTCGACGGGGGGCCACACTGAAGCTTTCTTT
>TRBD1|.|TRBJ2-1|TRBV18
CASSPTGSNEQFF
TGTGCCAGCTCACCGACAGGGTCGAATGAGCAGTTCTTC
>TRBD2|.|TRBJ2-1|TRBV24-1
CATSDFSGSPHNEQFF
TGTGCCACCAGTGATTTTAGCGGGAGCCCACACAATGAGCAGTTCTTC
>.|.|TRBJ1-6|TRBV7-2
CASSQSGGAPPLHF
TGTGCCAGCAGCCAGAGTGGTGGGGCTCCACCCCTCCACTTT
>.|.|TRBJ2-5|TRBV6-5
CASSSVSAGETQYF
TGTGCCAGCAGTTCCGTTTCCGCCGGAGAGACCCAGTACTTC
>.|.|TRBJ2-3|TRBV12-2
CASRFWGSAGKIDTQYF
TGTGCAAGTCGCTTTTGGGGGTCAGCGGGAAAGATAGATACGCAGTATTTT
>.|.|TRBJ1-2|TRBV24-1
CATSDSDGGGLRGYTF
TGTGCCACCAGTGATTCCGACGGCGGGGGGCTGCGGGGCTACACCTTC
>.|.|TRBJ2-1|TRBV10-3
CAISRGGSTSNEQFF
TGTGCCATCAGCAGAGGGGGAAGTACCTCCAATGAGCAGTTCTTC
>.|once|TRBJ1-2|TRBV10-3
CAISENDRANYGYTF
TGTGCCATCAGTGAGAACGACCGGGCTAACTATGGCTACACCTTC
>TRBD1|.|TRBJ2-2|TRBV7-9
CASSSPKRTGGETGELFF
TGTGCCAGCAGCTCACCAAAGCGGACAGGGGGAGAAACCGGGGAGCTGTTTTTT
>TRBD1|.|TRBJ2-2|TRBV5-8
CASSPDRVLTGELFF
TGTGCCAGCAGCCCTGACAGGGTTTTAACCGGGGAGCTGTTTTTT
>.|few|TRBJ1-2|TRBV29-1
CSVNGPRGGSYTF
TGCAGCGTTAACGGGCCCCGCGGAGGGAGCTACACCTTC
>.|.|TRBJ1-5|TRBV7-6
CASSVNSNQPQHF
TGTGCCAGCAGCGTCAATAGCAATCAGCCCCAGCATTTT
>.|.|TRBJ2-7|TRBV19
CASSIQGTTYEQYF
TGTGCCAGTAGTATTCAGGGAACCACCTACGAGCAGTACTTC
>.|.|TRBJ1-4|TRBV4-3
CASSQEGGVAFEKLFF
TGCGCCAGCAGCCAAGAAGGGGGAGTAGCCTTTGAAAAACTGTTTTTT
>.|.|TRBJ2-2|TRBV6-5
CASSPSSVGELFF
TGTGCCAGCAGTCCCTCTAGCGTCGGGGAGCTGTTTTTT
>.|few|TRBJ1-2|TRBV7-6
CASSLDPGLAGYTF
TGTGCCAGCAGCTTAGATCCAGGTCTTGCCGGCTACACCTTC
>TRBD1|.|TRBJ1-2|TRBV4-3
CASSQDRQGNYGYTF
TGCGCCAGCAGCCAAGATCGACAGGGGAACTATGGCTACACCTTC
>.|.|TRBJ2-7|TRBV27
CASSLRGTYEQYF
TGTGCCAGCAGTTTACGGGGAACCTACGAGCAGTACTTC
>.|.|TRBJ2-1|TRBV4-3
CASSPDNYNEQFF
TGCGCCAGCAGCCCGGACAACTACAATGAGCAGTTCTTC
>.|.|TRBJ2-7|TRBV5-1
CASSLTGGQIDEQYF
TGCGCCAGCAGTTTGACGGGAGGACAGATAGACGAGCAGTACTTC
>.|.|TRBJ1-2|TRBV5-4
CASSEPAGRRGGYTF
TGTGCCAGCAGCGAGCCTGCAGGCAGAAGGGGCGGCTACACCTTC
>.|.|TRBJ1-6|TRBV21-1
CASKPVQGLFYNSPLHF
TGTGCCAGCAAGCCAGTACAGGGGCTTTTCTATAATTCACCCCTCCACTTT
>.|.|TRBJ2-2|TRBV25-1
CASGTLGYTGELFF
TGTGCCAGCGGGACACTCGGATACACCGGGGAGCTGTTTTTT
>.|.|TRBJ1-4|TRBV6-5
CASRAERVWSEKLFF
TGTGCCAGCAGGGCCGAGAGGGTTTGGAGTGAAAAACTGTTTTTT
>.|.|TRBJ1-1|TRBV6-5
CALFRVEAFF
TGTGCTCTCTTCCGTGTTGAAGCTTTCTTT
>TRBD1|.|TRBJ1-6|TRBV9
CASSEGTGNSPLHF
TGTGCCAGCAGCGAGGGGACAGGGAATTCACCCCTCCACTTT
>.|.|TRBJ2-6|TRBV6-1
CASSGLQGRGANVLTF
TGTGCCAGCAGTGGATTACAGGGCCGAGGGGCCAACGTCCTGACTTTC
>.|.|TRBJ1-1|TRBV12-3/TRBV12-4
CASSPGHSGAFF
TGTGCCAGCAGCCCGGGACATTCCGGAGCTTTCTTT
>TRBD1|.|TRBJ1-1|TRBV5-1
CASSSGTGGGGTEAFF
TGCGCCAGCAGCTCCGGGACAGGGGGCGGAGGAACTGAAGCTTTCTTT
>TRBD2|.|TRBJ2-1|TRBV27
CASSFTRLAESSYNEQFF
TGTGCCAGCAGTTTCACTCGACTAGCGGAGAGCTCCTACAATGAGCAGTTCTTC
>TRBD2|.|TRBJ2-7|TRBV7-2
CASSNGLAGLYEQYF
TGTGCCAGCAGCAACGGACTAGCGGGACTCTACGAGCAGTACTTC
>.|.|TRBJ1-4|TRBV9
CASSAGGSNEKLFF
TGTGCCAGCAGCGCGGGGGGCTCTAATGAAAAACTGTTTTTT
>.|.|TRBJ1-1|TRBV18
CASSPQGMGNTEAFF
TGTGCCAGCTCACCCCAGGGAATGGGGAACACTGAAGCTTTCTTT
>TRBD1|.|TRBJ2-7|TRBV5-1
CASSLERQGRDYEQYF
TGCGCCAGCAGCCTGGAGAGACAGGGAAGGGACTACGAGCAGTACTTC
>TRBD2|.|TRBJ2-3|TRBV29-1
CSVVGPGLAGGRGPDTQYF
TGCAGCGTTGTGGGGCCGGGACTAGCGGGAGGGAGGGGCCCAGATACGCAGTATTTT
>TRBD1|.|TRBJ2-5|TRBV19
CASSATGVRKTQYF
TGTGCCAGTAGTGCAACAGGGGTGAGGAAGACCCAGTACTTC
>.|.|TRBJ2-3|TRBV28
CASSSPSQTQYF
TGTGCCAGCAGTTCCCCTAGCCAGACGCAGTATTTT
>.|.|TRBJ1-2|TRBV6-5
CASSSPNRESMGYTF
TGTGCCAGCAGTTCCCCCAACAGGGAATCAATGGGCTACACCTTC
>.|.|TRBJ2-7|TRBV6-1
CASSVGRGPLSLYEQYF
TGTGCCAGCAGTGTCGGGAGGGGGCCCCTTTCACTCTACGAGCAGTACTTC
>.|.|TRBJ2-7|TRBV7-2
CASSPRQAGEQYF
TGTGCCAGCAGCCCCAGACAGGCCGGGGAGCAGTACTTC
>.|.|TRBJ1-1|TRBV28
CASSFWREGTEAFF
TGTGCCAGCAGTTTTTGGAGGGAGGGAACTGAAGCTTTCTTT
>.|once|TRBJ1-1|TRBV18
CASSPPSQGSSGAFF
TGTGCCAGCTCACCACCCAGTCAGGGGAGTTCAGGGGCTTTCTTT